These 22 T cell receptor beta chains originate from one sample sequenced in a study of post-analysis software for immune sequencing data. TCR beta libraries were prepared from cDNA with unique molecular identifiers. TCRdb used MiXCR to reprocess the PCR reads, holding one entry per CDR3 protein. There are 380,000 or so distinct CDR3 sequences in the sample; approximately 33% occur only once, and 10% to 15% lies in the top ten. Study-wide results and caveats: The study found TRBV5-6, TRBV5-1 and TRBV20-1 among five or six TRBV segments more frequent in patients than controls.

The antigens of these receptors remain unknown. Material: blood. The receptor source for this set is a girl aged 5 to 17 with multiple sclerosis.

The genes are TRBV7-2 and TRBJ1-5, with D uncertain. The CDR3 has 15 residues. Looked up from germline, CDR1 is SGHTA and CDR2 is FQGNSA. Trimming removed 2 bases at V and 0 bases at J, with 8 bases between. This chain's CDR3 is CASSLQSHSNQPQHF. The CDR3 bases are TGTGCCAGCAGCTTACAGAGTCATAGCAATCAGCCCCAGCATTTT.

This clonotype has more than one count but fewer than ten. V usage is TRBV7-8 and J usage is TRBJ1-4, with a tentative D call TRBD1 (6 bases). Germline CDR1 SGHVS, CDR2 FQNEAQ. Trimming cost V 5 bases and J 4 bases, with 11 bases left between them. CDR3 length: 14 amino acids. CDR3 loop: CASSPGAFNEKLFF. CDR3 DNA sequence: TGTGCCAGCAGCCCAGGGGCCTTTAATGAAAAACTGTTTTTT.

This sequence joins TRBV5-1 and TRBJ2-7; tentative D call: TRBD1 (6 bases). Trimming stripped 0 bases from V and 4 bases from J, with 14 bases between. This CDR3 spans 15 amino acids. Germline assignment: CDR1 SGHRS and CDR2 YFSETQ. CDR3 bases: TGCGCCAGCAGCTTGGGAGGGACAAACTCTTACGAGCAGTACTTC. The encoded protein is CASSLGGTNSYEQYF.

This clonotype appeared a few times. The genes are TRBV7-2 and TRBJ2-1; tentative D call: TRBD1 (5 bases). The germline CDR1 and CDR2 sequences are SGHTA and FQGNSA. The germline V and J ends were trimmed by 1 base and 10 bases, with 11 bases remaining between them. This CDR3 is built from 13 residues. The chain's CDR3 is CASSLEQVKEQFF. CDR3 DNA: TGTGCCAGCAGCTTAGAACAGGTTAAGGAGCAGTTCTTC.

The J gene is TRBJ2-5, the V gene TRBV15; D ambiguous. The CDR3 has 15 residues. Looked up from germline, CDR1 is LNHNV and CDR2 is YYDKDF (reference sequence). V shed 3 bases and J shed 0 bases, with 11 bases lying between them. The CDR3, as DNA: TGTGCCACCAGCAGTCAACAGCTGAACCAAGAGACCCAGTACTTC. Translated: CATSSQQLNQETQYF.

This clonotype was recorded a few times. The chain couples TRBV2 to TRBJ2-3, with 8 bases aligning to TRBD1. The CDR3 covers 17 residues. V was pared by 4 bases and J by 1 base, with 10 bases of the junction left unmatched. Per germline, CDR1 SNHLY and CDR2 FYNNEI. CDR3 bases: TGTGCCAGCAGTGGATACATGGGACAGGCGGGCACAGATACGCAGTATTTT. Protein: CASSGYMGQAGTDTQYF.

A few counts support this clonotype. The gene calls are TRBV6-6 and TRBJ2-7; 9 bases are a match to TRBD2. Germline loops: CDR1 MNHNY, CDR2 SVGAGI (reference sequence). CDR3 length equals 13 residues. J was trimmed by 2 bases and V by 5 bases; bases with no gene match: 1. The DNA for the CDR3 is TGTGCCAGCAGTAGCGGGGGGACCTACGAGCAGTACTTC. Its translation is CASSSGGTYEQYF.

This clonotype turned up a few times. CDR3 sequence reads: CASSLAAHTEAFF. The CDR3 DNA sequence: TGTGCCAGCAGTTTGGCGGCCCACACTGAAGCTTTCTTT. The chain joins TRBV12-3 or TRBV12-4 to TRBJ1-1; the D is unclear. The CDR3 is 13 amino acids. V was pared by 3 bases and J by 3 bases, with 8 bases between.

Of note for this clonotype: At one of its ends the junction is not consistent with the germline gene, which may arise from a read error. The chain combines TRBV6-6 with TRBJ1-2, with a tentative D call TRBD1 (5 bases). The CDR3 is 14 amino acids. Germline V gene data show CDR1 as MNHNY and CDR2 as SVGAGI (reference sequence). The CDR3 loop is CASSSIGDYYGYTF. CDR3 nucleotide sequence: TGTGCCAGCAGTTCCATTGGGGACTACTATGGCTACACCTTT.

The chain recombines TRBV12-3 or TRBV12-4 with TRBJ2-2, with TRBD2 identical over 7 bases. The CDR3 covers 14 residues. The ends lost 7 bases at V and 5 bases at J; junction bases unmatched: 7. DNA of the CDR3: TGTGCCAGCAACCCTGGCGGGGGAACCGGGGAGCTGTTTTTT. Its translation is CASNPGGGTGELFF.

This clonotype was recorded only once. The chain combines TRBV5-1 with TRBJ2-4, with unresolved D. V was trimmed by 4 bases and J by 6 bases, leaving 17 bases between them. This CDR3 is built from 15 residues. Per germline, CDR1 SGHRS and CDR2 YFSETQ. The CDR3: CASSQYNGVANIQYF. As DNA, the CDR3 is TGCGCCAGCAGCCAATACAACGGAGTTGCAAACATTCAGTACTTC.

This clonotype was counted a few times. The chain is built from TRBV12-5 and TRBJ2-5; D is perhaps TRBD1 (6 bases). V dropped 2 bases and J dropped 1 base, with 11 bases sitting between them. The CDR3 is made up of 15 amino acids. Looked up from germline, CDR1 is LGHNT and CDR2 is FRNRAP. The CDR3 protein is CASGLPQGLQETQYF. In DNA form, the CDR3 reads TGTGCTAGTGGTTTGCCACAGGGCCTCCAAGAGACCCAGTACTTC. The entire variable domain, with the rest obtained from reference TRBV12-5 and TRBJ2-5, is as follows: DARVTQTPRHKVTEMGQEVTMRCQPILGHNTVFWYRQTMMQGLELLAYFRNRAPLDDSGMPKDRFSAEMPDATLATLKIQPSEPRDSAVYFCASGLPQGLQETQYFGPGTRLLVL.

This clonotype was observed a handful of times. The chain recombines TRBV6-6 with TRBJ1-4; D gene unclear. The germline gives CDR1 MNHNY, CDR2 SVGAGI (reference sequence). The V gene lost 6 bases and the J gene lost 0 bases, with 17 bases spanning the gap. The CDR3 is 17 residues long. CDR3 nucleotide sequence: TGTGCCAGCAGACGGCAATACGCTCAGACAACTAATGAAAAACTGTTTTTT. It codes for CASRRQYAQTTNEKLFF.

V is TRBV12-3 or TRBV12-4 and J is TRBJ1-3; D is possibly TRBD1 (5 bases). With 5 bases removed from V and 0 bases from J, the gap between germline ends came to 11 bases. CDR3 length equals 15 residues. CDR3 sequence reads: CASSDRTISGNTIYF. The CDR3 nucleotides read TGTGCCAGCAGTGACCGGACAATCTCTGGAAACACCATATATTTT.

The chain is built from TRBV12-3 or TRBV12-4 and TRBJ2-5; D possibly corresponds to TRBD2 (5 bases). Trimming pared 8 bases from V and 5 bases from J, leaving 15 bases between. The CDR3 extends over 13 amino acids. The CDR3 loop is CASRPGNMETQYF. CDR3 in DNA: TGTGCCAGCCGGCCGGGGAATATGGAGACCCAGTACTTC.

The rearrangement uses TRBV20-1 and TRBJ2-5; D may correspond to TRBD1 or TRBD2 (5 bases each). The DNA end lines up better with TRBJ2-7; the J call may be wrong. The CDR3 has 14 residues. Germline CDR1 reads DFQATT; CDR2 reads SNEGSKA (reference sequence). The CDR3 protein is CSARDGMGAYEQYF. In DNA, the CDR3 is TGCAGTGCTAGAGACGGGATGGGGGCCTACGAGCAGTACTTC.

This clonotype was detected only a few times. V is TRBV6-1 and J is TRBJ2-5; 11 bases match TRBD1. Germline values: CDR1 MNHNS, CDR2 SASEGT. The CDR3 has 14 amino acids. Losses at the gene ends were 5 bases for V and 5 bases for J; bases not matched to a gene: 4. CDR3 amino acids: CASSRTGGWETQYF. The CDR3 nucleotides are TGTGCCAGCAGTAGGACAGGGGGCTGGGAGACCCAGTACTTC.

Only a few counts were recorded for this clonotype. The CDR3 sequence: CASSWSPGETQYF. The CDR3 nucleotides read TGTGCCAGCAGCTGGAGTCCTGGGGAGACCCAGTACTTC. The rearrangement links TRBV12-3 or TRBV12-4 to TRBJ2-5; no firm D call. With 6 bases removed from V and 5 bases from J, the gap between germline ends came to 13 bases. There are 13 residues in the CDR3.

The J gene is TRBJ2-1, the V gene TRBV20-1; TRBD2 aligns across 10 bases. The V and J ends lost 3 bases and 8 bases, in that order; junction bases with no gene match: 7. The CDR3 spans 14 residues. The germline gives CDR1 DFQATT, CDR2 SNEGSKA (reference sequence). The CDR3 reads CSASRPSGSYEQFF. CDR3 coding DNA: TGCAGTGCTAGTCGGCCTAGCGGGAGCTATGAGCAGTTCTTC.

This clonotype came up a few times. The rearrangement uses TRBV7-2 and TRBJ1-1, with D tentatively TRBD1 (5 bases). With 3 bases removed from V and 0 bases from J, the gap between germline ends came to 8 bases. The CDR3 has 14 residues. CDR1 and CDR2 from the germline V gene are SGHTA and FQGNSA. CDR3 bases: TGTGCCAGCAGCTTTGCGACAGTGAACACTGAAGCTTTCTTT. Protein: CASSFATVNTEAFF.

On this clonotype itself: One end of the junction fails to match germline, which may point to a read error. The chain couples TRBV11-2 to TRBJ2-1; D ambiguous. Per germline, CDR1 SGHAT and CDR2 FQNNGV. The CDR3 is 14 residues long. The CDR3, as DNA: TGTGCCAACAGCTTAGACATGCCCTACAATGAGCAGTTCTTC. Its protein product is CANSLDMPYNEQFF.

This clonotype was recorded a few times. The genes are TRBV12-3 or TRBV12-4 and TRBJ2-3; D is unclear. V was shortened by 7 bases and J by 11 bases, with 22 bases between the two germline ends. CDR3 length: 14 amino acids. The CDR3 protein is CASTLRYCTFLQYF. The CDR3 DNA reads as TGTGCCAGCACCCTGAGGTACTGTACTTTTTTGCAGTATTTT.